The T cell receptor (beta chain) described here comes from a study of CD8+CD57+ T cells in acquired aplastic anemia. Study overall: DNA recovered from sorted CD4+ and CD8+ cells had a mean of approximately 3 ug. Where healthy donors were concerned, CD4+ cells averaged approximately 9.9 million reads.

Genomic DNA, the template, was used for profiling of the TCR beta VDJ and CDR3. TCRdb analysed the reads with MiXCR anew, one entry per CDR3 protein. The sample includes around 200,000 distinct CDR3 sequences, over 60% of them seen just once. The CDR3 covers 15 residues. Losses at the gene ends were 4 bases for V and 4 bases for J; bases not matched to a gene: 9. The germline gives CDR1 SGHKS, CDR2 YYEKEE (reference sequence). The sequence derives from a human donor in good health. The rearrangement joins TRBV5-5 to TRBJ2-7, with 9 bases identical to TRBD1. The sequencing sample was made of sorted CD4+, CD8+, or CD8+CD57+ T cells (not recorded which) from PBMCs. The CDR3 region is CASSAVQGANYEQYF. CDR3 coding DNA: TGTGCCAGCAGCGCGGTACAGGGGGCCAATTACGAGCAGTACTTC.